This T cell receptor (beta chain) is drawn from a study of blood T cell repertoires in COVID-19. Using immunoSEQ multiplex PCR, the repertoire was profiled, and TCRdb retains in-frame clones only, with some absent. The sample records over 150,000 clones, approximately 84% being singletons. The germline gives CDR1 SGHDN, CDR2 FVKESK. Trimming took 4 bases from V and 8 from J; bases not matched to a gene: 10. The CDR3 is 15 residues long. The chain combines TRBV14 with TRBJ2-1; 8 bases are a match to TRBD1. This sequence was found in a man aged 18 to 29 with active or convalescent COVID-19. Sample: peripheral blood. CDR3 coding DNA: TGTGCCAGCAGCCCCCTCCGGACAGGGTTTGATGAGCAGTTCTTC. Protein: CASSPLRTGFDEQFF.